This TCR beta chain came from a study of blood T cells in healthy people across ages. CDR3 length: 17 amino acids. The junction had 15 bases not matched to a gene; V was cut back by 1 base and J by 8 bases. Germline V lookup: CDR1 SEHNR, CDR2 FQNEAQ (reference sequence). Combining a sample-barcoded 5' primer with a J-beta primer mix, a second PCR ran for 7 to 11 cycles. In TCRdb, the 5' RACE reads were re-called with MiXCR into one record per CDR3 protein. The table shows under 2 million distinct CDR3 sequences, with roughly 32% occurring only once. The sample comprised blood. This chain connects TRBV7-9 to TRBJ2-3, with TRBD1 identical over 7 bases. This TCR was sampled from a woman aged 25 to 39 in good health. The CDR3 region has the DNA TGTGCCAGCAGCTTAGTGGGCGTTTGGGACAGACGGATTACGCAGTATTTT. Its translation is CASSLVGVWDRRITQYF. Full variable domain (missing parts from reference TRBV7-9 and TRBJ2-3): DTGVSQNPRHKITKRGQNVTFRCDPISEHNRLYWYRQTLGQGPEFLTYFQNEAQLEKSRLLSDRFSAERPKGSFSTLEIQRTEQGDSAMYLCASSLVGVWDRRITQYFGPGTRLTVL.